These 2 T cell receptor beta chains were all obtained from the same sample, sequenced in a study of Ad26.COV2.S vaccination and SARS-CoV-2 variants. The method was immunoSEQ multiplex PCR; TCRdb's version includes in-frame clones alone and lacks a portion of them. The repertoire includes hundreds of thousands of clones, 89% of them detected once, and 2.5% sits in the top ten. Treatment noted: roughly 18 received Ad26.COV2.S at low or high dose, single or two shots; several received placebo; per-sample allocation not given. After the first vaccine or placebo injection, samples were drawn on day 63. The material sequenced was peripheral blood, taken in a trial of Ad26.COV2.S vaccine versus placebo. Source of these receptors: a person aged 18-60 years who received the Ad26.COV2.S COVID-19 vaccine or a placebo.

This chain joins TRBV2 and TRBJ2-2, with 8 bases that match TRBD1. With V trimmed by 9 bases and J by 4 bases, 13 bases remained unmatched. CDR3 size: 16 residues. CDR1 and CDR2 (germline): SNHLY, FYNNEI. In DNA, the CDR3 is TGTGCCAGTGGAGAGGACAGGGCCTGGAGCACCGGGGAGCTGTTTTTT. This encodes CASGEDRAWSTGELFF.

CDR3 in amino acids: CASSQTSGGAHEQYF. The CDR3 coding sequence is TGTGCCAGCAGCCAGACTAGCGGGGGGGCCCACGAGCAGTACTTC. The chain combines TRBV5-4 with TRBJ2-7; 14 positions agree with TRBD2. This CDR3 comprises 15 residues. The ends lost 4 bases at V and 5 bases at J; junction bases unmatched: 5. CDR1 SGHNT and CDR2 YYREEE come from the germline V gene (reference sequence).